This TCR beta chain was found in a study of cytomegalovirus exposure and HLA in healthy donors. A remark on this clone: Its antigen is not identified.

Per the germline V gene, CDR1 is SGHVS and CDR2 is FQNEAQ. V lost 1 base, J lost 8 bases, and 15 bases lay in between. This CDR3 region has 14 residues. Vbeta (60) and Jbeta (13) primers were used in the PCR. Profiled with immunoSEQ multiplex PCR; TCRdb holds only in-frame clones, not every one. The data show more than 100,000 clones, around 76% seen once. Study-wide findings and caveats: Researchers reported in a later analysis that a missense DCLRE1C variant was tied to TCR beta V- and J-gene trimming. A later analysis found most CMV-associated TCR beta chains apparently HLA-restricted.

This TCR was recovered from a man aged 60-69 years in good health and CMV-seropositive. Sequencing input: PBMCs. This chain links TRBV7-8 with TRBJ2-7, with D possibly being TRBD1 (5 bases). The CDR3 nucleotides are TGTGCCAGCAGCTTAGTCGAACAGGAAAAGAAGCAGTACTTC. Protein sequence: CASSLVEQEKKQYF.